The source of this TCR beta chain is a study of T cell repertoires and HLA-DP antigens. Overall study context: Pre-culture CD4+ samples used about 1,100 ng DNA versus about 0.2 ug for CD137+CD4+ sorts.

Only in-frame clones appear in the TCRdb table, and some are missing; sequencing was by immunoSEQ multiplex PCR. Found here are about 110,000 clones, more than 85% of them singletons; the top ten hold about 0.27%. V shed 3 bases and J 10 bases; nucleotides not matched to a gene: 8. Germline-derived CDR1 and CDR2 are SGDLS and YYNGEE. The CDR3 loop spans 16 amino acids. About this clone itself: Its antigen is currently unknown.

This rearrangement joins TRBV9 to TRBJ1-6, with TRBD1 matching over 12 bases. The sample comprised CD4+ T cells from PBMCs. The sequence was obtained from a woman between 18 and 30 years old in good health and CMV-seronegative. The CDR3 sequence: CASSAAGTGGRSPLHF. CDR3 DNA sequence: TGTGCCAGCAGCGCCGCTGGGACAGGGGGCAGGTCACCCCTCCACTTT.